These 10 T cell receptor beta chains came from one sample sequenced in a study of blood T cell repertoires in COVID-19. TCRdb's copy holds only in-frame clones and misses some; the assay was immunoSEQ multiplex PCR. Among 440,000 or so clones listed, approximately 90% were seen once. Sequences were obtained from peripheral blood. The receptors originated from a woman aged 40 to 50 with COVID-19, enrolled during active disease.

The gene calls are TRBV4-2 and TRBJ2-7; TRBD1 agrees at 7 bases. The germline gives CDR1 LGHNA, CDR2 YNFKEQ. V dropped 6 bases and J dropped 0; count of bases not matched to a gene: 8. The CDR3 totals 15 residues. CDR3 bases: TGTGCCAGCAGAATAAGACAGGGACCCTCCTACGAGCAGTACTTC. Translating gives CASRIRQGPSYEQYF.

CDR3 region: CASSVTGNYGYTF. Here the CDR3 DNA reads TGTGCCAGCTCGGTGACAGGGAACTATGGCTACACCTTC. The chain employs TRBV18 and TRBJ1-2, with TRBD1 matching over 7 bases. CDR1 is KGHSH, CDR2 LQKENI, per germline. The CDR3 consists of 13 residues. V lost 6 bases, J lost 2 bases, and 3 bases stayed unmatched.

This chain links TRBV5-1 with TRBJ2-1, with 12 bases identical to TRBD2. Losses at the gene ends were 7 bases for V and 10 bases for J; bases not matched to a gene: 12. There are 15 residues in the CDR3. CDR1 SGHRS and CDR2 YFSETQ come from the germline V gene. The CDR3 DNA is TGCGCCAGCGCCCTACTAGCGGGAGGCCCCGGAGAGCAGTTCTTC. Amino acid sequence: CASALLAGGPGEQFF.

This chain uses TRBV16 with TRBJ2-3; a possible D gene is TRBD2 (6 bases). The CDR3 is 13 residues long. The V end lost 4 bases, the J end lost 1 base, and 6 bases lay between the germline ends. Germline V lookup: CDR1 KGHSY, CDR2 FQNENV. The DNA of the CDR3 is TGTGCCAGCAGCCGGGGGGGCACAGATACGCAGTATTTT. This gives the protein CASSRGGTDTQYF. Variable domain in full (rest from reference TRBV16 and TRBJ2-3): GEEVAQTPKHLVRGEGQKAKLYCAPIKGHSYVFWYQQVLKNEFKFLISFQNENVFDETGMPKERFSAKCLPNSPCSLEIQATKLEDSAVYFCASSRGGTDTQYFGPGTRLTVL.

V is TRBV5-1 and J is TRBJ1-1; possible D gene TRBD1, 5 bases. CDR1 SGHRS and CDR2 YFSETQ come from the germline V gene. The germline V and J ends were trimmed by 0 bases and 1 base, with 10 bases remaining between them. The CDR3 is 15 amino acids. CDR3: CASSLAQGSNTEAFF. The CDR3 nucleotides read TGCGCCAGCAGCTTGGCCCAGGGCTCGAACACTGAAGCTTTCTTT.

The sample holds one count of this clone. Other DNA sequences in the sample encode the same CDR3. The gene calls are TRBV5-1 and TRBJ1-1, with 7 bases identical to TRBD1. Germline lookup yields CDR1 SGHRS and CDR2 YFSETQ. With V trimmed by 0 bases and J by 2 bases, 4 bases remained unmatched. The CDR3 covers 15 residues. The CDR3 here is CASSLGPGGNTEAFF. Here the CDR3 DNA reads TGCGCCAGCAGCTTGGGGCCAGGGGGTAACACTGAAGCTTTCTTT.

In its sample, this clone was seen once. The chain has TRBV5-4 and TRBJ1-4, with D maybe TRBD1 (5 bases). The length of the CDR3 is 16 residues. Trimming cost V 0 bases and J 0 bases, with 9 bases left between them. From germline, CDR1 is SGHNT and CDR2 YYREEE (reference sequence). CDR3 region: CASSLEGEATNEKLFF. The DNA of the CDR3 is TGTGCCAGCAGCTTGGAAGGGGAGGCAACTAATGAAAAACTGTTTTTT.

V and J are TRBV9 and TRBJ2-2; TRBD2 matches 12 bases. The V and J ends lost 4 bases and 5 bases, in that order; junction bases with no gene match: 6. The CDR3 is made up of 16 amino acids. Germline values: CDR1 SGDLS, CDR2 YYNGEE. The CDR3 nucleotides are TGTGCCAGCAGCCCAGGACTAGCGGGAAGTACCGGGGAGCTGTTTTTT. Translated, it gives CASSPGLAGSTGELFF.

This rearrangement joins TRBV5-1 to TRBJ1-4; the match to TRBD1 covers 8 bases. V was clipped by 3 bases and J by 10 bases; unmatched bases: 11. The CDR3 has 15 amino acids. Germline V gives CDR1 SGHRS, CDR2 YFSETQ. The CDR3 DNA is TGCGCCAGCAGCTCCGACGGACAGGGTTTAAGAAAACTGTTTTTT. It is translated as CASSSDGQGLRKLFF.

The chain has TRBV5-1 and TRBJ1-2, with unresolved D. Germline values: CDR1 SGHRS, CDR2 YFSETQ. The CDR3 covers 15 residues. Trimming took off 9 bases at V and 2 bases at J, with 20 bases between the two ends. As DNA, the CDR3 is TGCGCCACCATCATCCTGGGCTCCACAAACTATGGCTACACCTTC. Residues: CATIILGSTNYGYTF.